These 6 T cell receptor beta chains originate from one sample sequenced in a study of T cell clones after liver transplantation. This table comes from immunoSEQ multiplex PCR, and its TCRdb copy is limited to in-frame clones, with some not included. The sample gives around 78,000 clones, around 78% of which show up once; 2.8% is in the top ten. Here the sequenced sample was CD4+ T cells from blood, taken at the 22-month timepoint. The receptors originated from a human patient who received a liver transplant. Some T cells may trace back to the graft donor.

J is TRBJ2-7 and V is TRBV6-5, with D perhaps given as TRBD1 or TRBD2 (5 bases each). The V and J ends lost 6 bases and 1 base respectively, with 16 bases between them. Germline V CDR1 and CDR2: MNHEY, SVGAGI. The CDR3 loop spans 15 amino acids. CDR3 region: CASRKRGQGSYEQYF. The CDR3, as DNA: TGTGCCAGCAGAAAACGGGGCCAGGGATCCTACGAGCAGTACTTC.

V gene TRBV28 combines with J gene TRBJ2-4; tentative D call: TRBD1 (5 bases). The germline gives CDR1 MDHEN, CDR2 SYDVKM. This CDR3 has 15 residues. Trimming took 1 base from V and 15 from J, leaving 22 bases between them. The CDR3 DNA sequence: TGTGCCAGCAGTTTATCCCCCAGGGCAGACCACGTGCGGTACTTC. Protein product: CASSLSPRADHVRYF.

The chain links TRBV5-3 to TRBJ1-3, with D tentatively TRBD1 (6 bases). TRBV5-3 is given ORF status, its function remaining uncertain. CDR3 size: 15 residues. The V end lost 4 bases, the J end lost 4 bases, and 15 bases lay between the germline ends. CDR3 in amino acids: CARSRTERGGNTIYF. The CDR3 nucleotides read TGTGCCAGAAGCAGGACAGAGAGGGGCGGAAACACCATATATTTT.

This clone was counted only a few times. The chain employs TRBV5-6 and TRBJ2-5; 9 nucleotides match TRBD2. CDR1 SGHDT and CDR2 YYEEEE come from the germline V gene. The V gene end was trimmed by 0 bases and the J gene end by 7 bases; junction bases not matched to a gene: 10. CDR3 length equals 16 residues. DNA of the CDR3: TGTGCCAGCAGCTTGGGCGGGGGGGCCCGGTTAGGGACCCAGTACTTC. It translates to CASSLGGGARLGTQYF.

The chain couples TRBV5-1 to TRBJ2-5; D may be TRBD1 (6 bases). V lost 0 bases, J lost 4 bases, and 13 bases lay in between. Looked up from germline, CDR1 is SGHRS and CDR2 is YFSETQ. The CDR3 contains 15 residues. CDR3: CASSLVGGSGETQYF. DNA of the CDR3: TGCGCCAGCAGCTTGGTAGGGGGATCAGGAGAGACCCAGTACTTC.

This clone was seen only a few times. The genes are TRBV30 and TRBJ2-1; 11 bases align to TRBD2. Losses at the gene ends were 8 bases for V and 6 bases for J; bases not matched to a gene: 6. This CDR3 spans 13 amino acids. Germline V gene lookup returns CDR1 GTSNPN and CDR2 SVGIG (reference sequence). The CDR3 DNA reads TGTGCCAGTGGTAGCGGGGGGGCCAATGAGCAGTTCTTC. The encoded protein is CASGSGGANEQFF.